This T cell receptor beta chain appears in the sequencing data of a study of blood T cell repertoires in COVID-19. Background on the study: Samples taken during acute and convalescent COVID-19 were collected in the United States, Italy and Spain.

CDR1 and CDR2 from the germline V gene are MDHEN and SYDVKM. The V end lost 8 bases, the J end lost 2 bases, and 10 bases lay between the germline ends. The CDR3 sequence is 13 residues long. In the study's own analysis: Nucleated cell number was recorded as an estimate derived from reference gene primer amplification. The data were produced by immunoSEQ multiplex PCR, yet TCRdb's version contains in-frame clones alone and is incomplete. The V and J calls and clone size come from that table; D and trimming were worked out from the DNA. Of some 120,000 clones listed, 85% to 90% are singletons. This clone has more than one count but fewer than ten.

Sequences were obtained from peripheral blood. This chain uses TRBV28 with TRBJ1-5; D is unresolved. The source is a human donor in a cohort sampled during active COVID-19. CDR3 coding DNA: TGTGCCAGCCGGGGATCGGGCAATCAGCCCCAGCATTTT. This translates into CASRGSGNQPQHF.